This TCR beta chain was obtained from a study of blood T cell repertoires in COVID-19 (dated by TCRdb to the early 2020s). General notes on the study: Collaborator samples came from the United States, Italy and Spain and covered acute and convalescent phases of COVID-19. The prospective study material was composed of cDNA or gDNA derived from T cells, B-cell-depleted T cells, or PBMCs. Subjects who had been exposed to COVID-19, were actively infected with it, or had recovered from it provided the deeply sampled blood TCRbeta repertoires that made up the dataset. The repertoires were released in a freely available public database meant as a resource for research on the immune response to SARS-CoV-2. Samples came from the ongoing ImmuneRACE study (first 160 participants) plus 1,254 subjects from 6 global collaborators. Sample metadata almost always included a de-identified subject ID, COVID-19 status, age in years and sex. HLA class I and class II types, where available, came from metadata supplied by the sample provider rather than from assay-based typing. Overall results and qualifications from the work: The amount of clinical and demographic metadata varied by source and participant and was provided uncurated.

Concerning this clone itself: Its antigen remains unidentified. The sample holds no much larger clone one base away, and base qualities are not on file.

The immunoSEQ Assay, a bias-controlled multiplex PCR, was used to amplify TCRbeta CDR3 regions from genomic DNA. The authors' analysis ran thus. The number of nucleated cells in each sample was estimated by amplification of reference gene primers within the assay. To quantify the absolute abundance of each unique TCRbeta CDR3 rearrangement, sequence reads were collapsed and filtered. For each sample, productive Simpson clonality was calculated as the square root of Simpson's diversity index across productive rearrangements. Here the immuneACCESS table is served through TCRdb, limited to in-frame sequences with V and J called. Missing clones are a known gap in these copies; in checked studies unresolved V genes cover under half, and the rest lacks a known reason. Clone size and V and J calls were adopted from that table, with D and trimming inferred from the DNA. This sample lists some 46,000 clones; roughly 86% were detected once. Roughly 14% of the sample goes to the ten largest clones.

The collaborating institutions used their own protocols to collect whole blood in K2EDTA tubes. For TCRbeta analysis, collaborators shipped samples in one of three forms: frozen whole blood, isolated PBMCs, or DNA extracted from either of those sample types. From a lookup of the germline V gene, CDR1 and CDR2 are SGHTS and YDEGEE. Trimming takes 7 bases from V and 4 bases from J, and the germline ends sit 11 bases apart. From the cysteine up to the phenylalanine, the CDR3 has a length of 13 residues. The kept DNA is CDR3 alone, 39 bases in frame from the first base. This sequence originates from a man aged 55-75 years with active COVID-19. The sample comprised peripheral blood. This sequence uses TRBV5-8 and TRBJ2-2; TRBD2 might be the D gene, on 5 matching bases. The CDR3: CASREGFTGELFF. The nucleotides are TGTGCCAGCCGTGAGGGCTTCACCGGGGAGCTGTTTTTT.